What follows are 11 T cell receptor beta chains derived from one specimen sequenced in a study of shared clonotypes between healthy human individuals. CD45RO-negative, CCR7-positively selected cells formed the naive CD8 fraction, excluding terminally differentiated effector memory CD45RA+ cells. TCRdb's table, derived via immunoSEQ multiplex PCR, lists solely in-frame clones and lacks some. The table has 2 million to 2.5 million clones, roughly 91% seen once; the top ten hold approximately 1.7%. Sequenced input: naive CD8+ T cells from PBMCs. These TCRs come from a man aged 18 to 30 in good health. Some clones in this sample may be carry-over from other donors' samples.

The gene calls are TRBV6-6 and TRBJ2-1; TRBD2 is a possible D gene (5 bases). V lost 5 bases, J lost 0 bases, and 14 bases lay in between. The V gene's germline CDR1 is MNHNY and CDR2 SVGAGI (reference sequence). The CDR3 loop spans 16 amino acids. CDR3 region: CASSTLRESSYNEQFF. The CDR3 DNA reads TGTGCCAGCAGTACGCTGAGGGAGAGCTCCTACAATGAGCAGTTCTTC.

The J gene is TRBJ1-1, the V gene TRBV4-2; D gene unclear. Trimming took 0 bases from V and 5 from J, leaving 10 bases between them. Germline V gene lookup returns CDR1 LGHNA and CDR2 YNFKEQ. The CDR3 loop spans 14 amino acids. CDR3 bases: TGTGCCAGCAGCCAAGACCCAGAGGAGACTGAAGCTTTCTTT. Its protein is CASSQDPEETEAFF.

The chain has TRBV30 and TRBJ1-4; 7 bases fit TRBD1. J lost 7 bases, V lost 0 bases, and 2 bases had no gene match. CDR1 and CDR2 from the germline V gene are GTSNPN and SVGIG (reference sequence). This CDR3 contains 13 residues. The CDR3 DNA reads TGTGCCTGGAGTGTAAGGGACAGTGAAAAACTGTTTTTT. It translates to CAWSVRDSEKLFF.

CDR3 loop: CASSQPGQRNSYGYTF. Here the CDR3 DNA reads TGCGCCAGCAGCCAACCGGGACAGAGAAATTCCTATGGCTACACCTTC. J is TRBJ1-2 and V is TRBV4-1, with 7 bases lining up with TRBD1. Germline V gives CDR1 MGHRA, CDR2 YSYEKL. The CDR3 spans 16 residues. The junction had 10 bases not matched to a gene; V was cut back by 2 bases and J by 4 bases.

The genes are TRBV7-9 and TRBJ2-7; D is ambiguous. The V end lost 2 bases, the J end lost 1 base, and 9 bases lay between the germline ends. CDR1 is SEHNR, CDR2 FQNEAQ, per germline (reference sequence). The CDR3 totals 14 residues. CDR3 region: CASSLSEVSYEQYF. CDR3 sequence (DNA): TGTGCCAGCAGCTTATCTGAAGTGTCCTACGAGCAGTACTTC.

V usage is TRBV30 and J usage is TRBJ2-5; 9 bases align to TRBD1. The CDR3 has 15 amino acids. CDR1 and CDR2 (germline): GTSNPN, SVGIG (reference sequence). After removal of 2 bases from V and 4 bases from J, the junction contained 8 bases not matched to a gene. The CDR3: CAWSPKTGGPETQYF. As DNA, the CDR3 is TGTGCCTGGAGTCCAAAGACAGGGGGTCCAGAGACCCAGTACTTC.

On this clone: This same CDR3 is encoded by further DNA sequences in the sample. Written as DNA, the CDR3 is TGTGCCAGCTCACCACCCGGACTAGCGGGAGTTGCAGATACGCAGTATTTT. Protein product: CASSPPGLAGVADTQYF. This chain joins TRBV18 and TRBJ2-3; TRBD2 agrees at 13 bases. CDR3 size: 17 residues. V shed 0 bases and J 4 bases; nucleotides not matched to a gene: 4. Germline CDR1 reads KGHSH; CDR2 reads LQKENI.

The chain recombines TRBV29-1 with TRBJ1-3; D remains unclear. CDR1 is SQVTM and CDR2 is ANQGSEA in the germline V gene. This CDR3 spans 13 amino acids. The V and J ends lost 7 bases and 0 bases respectively, with 10 bases between them. CDR3 DNA: TGCAGCGCCTCGCTCGACTCTGGAAACACCATATATTTT. Its translation is CSASLDSGNTIYF.

V is TRBV27 and J is TRBJ2-1; the match to TRBD2 covers 7 bases. V lost 5 bases, J lost 0 bases, and 7 bases stayed unmatched. In germline, CDR1 is MNHEY, CDR2 SMNVEV (reference sequence). The CDR3 contains 16 residues. CDR3 amino acids: CASSLGAGYSYNEQFF. The CDR3 region has the DNA TGTGCCAGCAGTCTAGGAGCGGGATACTCCTACAATGAGCAGTTCTTC.

This clone is a singleton in its sample. The J gene is TRBJ2-1, the V gene TRBV29-1; TRBD1 or TRBD2 may be the D gene (5 bases each). Between the trimmed V and J ends, which lost 2 bases and 0 bases, there was a span of 11 bases. The length of the CDR3 is 15 residues. Germline-derived CDR1 and CDR2 are SQVTM and ANQGSEA. The CDR3 spells CSVEPGRSSYNEQFF. The CDR3 nucleotides are TGCAGCGTTGAACCGGGACGGAGCTCCTACAATGAGCAGTTCTTC.

About this clone: Just one base apart from a much larger clone, this may be a read error. The chain has TRBV7-6 and TRBJ2-7; D is undetermined. CDR1 is SGHVS and CDR2 is FNYEAQ in the germline V gene. This CDR3 spans 11 amino acids. V was pared by 5 bases and J by 0 bases, with 2 bases between. CDR3 nucleotides: TGTGCCAGCAGCACCTCCTACGAGCAGTACTTC. Its protein is CASSTSYEQYF.